One sample yielded the 14 T cell receptor beta chains listed below, sequenced in a study of T cells in Graves' hyperthyroidism and ophthalmopathy. Amplification of TCR beta CDR3 regions used RNA as the template. The HTBI set primed first-round TCR CDR3 RT-PCR. Each CDR3 protein is one row after TCRdb ran MiXCR on the multiplex PCR reads. The sample yields approximately 400,000 distinct CDR3 sequences, approximately 14% seen once. The sequenced sample consisted of blood. These receptors all come from a woman between 18 and 29 years old with Graves' hyperthyroidism.

This clonotype was found many times. The chain has TRBV5-5 and TRBJ2-7; 9 bases agree with TRBD1. The CDR3 sequence is 15 residues long. Germline V gene sequence: CDR1 SGHKS, CDR2 YYEKEE (reference sequence). J gave up 3 bases and V 4 bases, and 8 bases lay outside the gene matches. CDR3 residues: CASSLAGTGFYEQYF. In DNA form, the CDR3 reads TGTGCCAGCAGCCTGGCCGGGACAGGGTTCTACGAGCAGTACTTC.

J is TRBJ1-2 and V is TRBV6-1; D uncertain. This CDR3 is built from 14 residues. Germline values: CDR1 MNHNS, CDR2 SASEGT. V lost 7 bases to trimming and J lost 2 bases, with 14 bases between them. The CDR3 DNA follows: TGTGCCAGCACCTCAGAACAATCCAACTATGGCTACACCTTC. Translated, it gives CASTSEQSNYGYTF.

The rearrangement uses TRBV10-3 and TRBJ2-7; 10 nucleotides line up with TRBD2. CDR3 size: 15 residues. Germline V gene lookup returns CDR1 ENHRY and CDR2 SYGVKD. V lost 10 bases and J lost 2; bases outside the gene matches: 11. The CDR3 reads CASSTDLAGAYEQYF. DNA for the CDR3: TGTGCCAGCAGCACCGACCTAGCGGGAGCCTACGAGCAGTACTTC.

This clonotype was seen at least ten times. V gene TRBV6-1 combines with J gene TRBJ1-6; 11 nucleotides line up with TRBD1. The CDR3 runs to 17 residues. Germline CDR1 and CDR2: MNHNS and SASEGT. V shed 6 bases, J shed 10 bases, and the junction held 14 bases outside the gene matches. CDR3 loop: CASSHGTRDRGRSPLHF. CDR3 bases: TGTGCCAGCAGCCACGGTACCCGGGACAGGGGGAGATCACCCCTCCACTTT.

The genes are TRBV2 and TRBJ2-5; 12 nucleotides agree with TRBD2. Germline CDR1 and CDR2: SNHLY and FYNNEI. Trimming took 2 bases from V and 5 from J; bases not matched to a gene: 6. The CDR3 spans 16 residues. CDR3 sequence: CASSEFLAGGGETQYF. Here the CDR3 DNA reads TGTGCCAGCAGTGAATTCCTAGCGGGGGGGGGGGAGACCCAGTACTTC.

At least ten counts were recorded for this clonotype. CDR3: CASTGNTYQPQHF. Written as DNA, the CDR3 is TGTGCCAGCACGGGGAACACCTATCAGCCCCAGCATTTT. The V and J genes are TRBV28 and TRBJ1-5; D call uncertain. Trimming left V 7 bases short and J 5 bases short, with 12 bases between. Germline loops: CDR1 MDHEN, CDR2 SYDVKM. The CDR3 loop spans 13 amino acids.

This clonotype was observed many times. V gene TRBV6-1 combines with J gene TRBJ1-2; maybe TRBD1 (5 bases). This CDR3 is built from 15 residues. Germline CDR1 is MNHNS and CDR2 is SASEGT. V shed 2 bases and J shed 2 bases, with 12 bases lying between them. In nucleotides, the CDR3 is TGTGCCAGCAGTGAATACCCCGGGGCCAACTATGGCTACACCTTC. This sequence encodes CASSEYPGANYGYTF.

This chain uses TRBV10-3 with TRBJ2-2; D unclear. This CDR3 contains 14 residues. The V end lost 10 bases, the J end lost 1 base, and 13 bases lay between the germline ends. CDR1 and CDR2 (germline): ENHRY, SYGVKD. The CDR3 protein is CATTLERNTGELFF. The CDR3 bases are TGTGCCACCACCCTCGAGAGGAACACCGGGGAGCTGTTTTTT.

This clonotype was observed at least ten times. The chain carries TRBV4-1 and TRBJ1-5, with 9 bases aligning to TRBD1. There are 17 residues in the CDR3. V lost 4 bases and J lost 6; bases outside the gene matches: 13. From germline, CDR1 is MGHRA and CDR2 YSYEKL. The CDR3 protein is CASSRNRGREDGQPQHF. The CDR3 DNA is TGCGCCAGCAGCCGGAACAGGGGGCGCGAAGATGGTCAGCCCCAGCATTTT.

Ten or more counts support this clonotype. V usage is TRBV28 and J usage is TRBJ2-7; D gene ambiguous. The V end lost 6 bases, the J end lost 0 bases, and 15 bases lay between the germline ends. The CDR3 covers 15 residues. In germline, CDR1 is MDHEN, CDR2 SYDVKM. The CDR3 DNA reads TGTGCCAGCAGCCCCGCCCACCTACTCTCCTACGAGCAGTACTTC. Encoded protein: CASSPAHLLSYEQYF.

The genes are TRBV28 and TRBJ2-1; D is unclear. V gave up 4 bases and J gave up 4 bases, with 5 bases separating them. Germline V gives CDR1 MDHEN, CDR2 SYDVKM. This CDR3 is built from 12 residues. CDR3 in DNA: TGTGCCAGCAGTTGGAAGTACAATGAGCAGTTCTTC. The encoded protein is CASSWKYNEQFF.

In its sample, this clonotype was seen many times. The V and J genes are TRBV7-2 and TRBJ2-5; no clear D gene. Germline CDR1 reads SGHTA; CDR2 reads FQGNSA. The CDR3 contains 12 residues. V shed 5 bases and J shed 5 bases, with 9 bases lying between them. The CDR3 protein is CASSPRLETQYF. The DNA for the CDR3 is TGTGCCAGCAGCCCGCGTCTGGAGACCCAGTACTTC. Supplemented by reference TRBV7-2 and TRBJ2-5, the full variable domain reads GAGVSQSPSNKVTEKGKDVELRCDPISGHTALYWYRQSLGQGLEFLIYFQGNSAPDKSGLPSDRFSAERTGGSVSTLTIQRTQQEDSAVYLCASSPRLETQYFGPGTRLLVL.

This clonotype was found many times. The chain links TRBV3-1 to TRBJ2-7; no clear D. Germline V CDR1 and CDR2: LGHDT, YNNKEL (reference sequence). The CDR3 totals 14 residues. V lost 1 base and J lost 5, with 12 bases in between. DNA of the CDR3: TGTGCCAGCAGCCAAGCTGCGGTCCCGCACGAGCAGTACTTC. This translates into CASSQAAVPHEQYF.

The rearrangement links TRBV6-1 to TRBJ2-5; possibly TRBD2 for D (6 bases). Germline V CDR1 and CDR2: MNHNS, SASEGT. V was shortened by 9 bases and J by 5 bases, with 25 bases between the two germline ends. The CDR3 sequence is 16 residues long. CDR3: CASKWRPGASGETQYF. In nucleotides, the CDR3 is TGTGCCAGTAAGTGGAGGCCGGGAGCGTCGGGTGAGACCCAGTACTTC.